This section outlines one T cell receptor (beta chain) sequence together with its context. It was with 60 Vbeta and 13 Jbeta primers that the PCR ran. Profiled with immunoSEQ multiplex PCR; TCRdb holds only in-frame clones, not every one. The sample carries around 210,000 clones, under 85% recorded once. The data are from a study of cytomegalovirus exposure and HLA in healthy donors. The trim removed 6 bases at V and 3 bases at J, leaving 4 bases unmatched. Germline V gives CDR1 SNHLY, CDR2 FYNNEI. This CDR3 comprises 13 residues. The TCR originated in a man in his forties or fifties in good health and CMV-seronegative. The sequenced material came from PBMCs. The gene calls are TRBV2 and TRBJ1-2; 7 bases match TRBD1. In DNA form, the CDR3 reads TGTGCCAGCAGGCTTACAGGGGACTATGGCTACACCTTC. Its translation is CASRLTGDYGYTF.